These 25 T cell receptor beta chains came from one sample sequenced in a study of blood T cell repertoires in COVID-19. The data were produced by immunoSEQ multiplex PCR, yet TCRdb's version contains in-frame clones alone and is incomplete. This sample has 110,000 to 150,000 clones, with over 75% found just once. The sample taken for sequencing was peripheral blood. These receptors originate from a man between 65 and 85 years old with acute or convalescent COVID-19.

Comment on this clone: The same CDR3 is also encoded by other DNA sequences in this sample. The chain joins TRBV12-3 or TRBV12-4 to TRBJ1-1; no definite D call. The CDR3 consists of 12 residues. V was clipped by 3 bases and J by 2 bases, with 4 bases between them. Here the CDR3 DNA reads TGTGCCAGCAGTTTCGTCAACACTGAAGCTTTCTTT. Translation gives CASSFVNTEAFF.

This sequence joins TRBV7-9 and TRBJ2-6, with D possibly being TRBD2 (5 bases). The V end lost 4 bases, the J end lost 2 bases, and 12 bases lay between the germline ends. CDR1 is SEHNR, CDR2 FQNEAQ, per germline (reference sequence). This CDR3 comprises 16 residues. The CDR3 loop reads CASSSRLIAGANVLTF. CDR3 DNA: TGTGCCAGCAGCTCACGACTAATCGCTGGGGCCAACGTCCTGACTTTC.

V and J are TRBV27 and TRBJ2-3; the D gene is possibly TRBD1 (5 bases). V was trimmed by 8 bases and J by 4 bases, leaving 19 bases between them. The CDR3 has 15 amino acids. Germline CDR1 and CDR2: MNHEY and SMNVEV (reference sequence). CDR3 loop: CASQKWAGISDTQYF. CDR3 in DNA: TGTGCCAGCCAAAAGTGGGCAGGGATATCAGATACGCAGTATTTT.

CDR3 residues: CASSQVGNEQFF. The CDR3 DNA reads TGTGCCAGCAGCCAAGTCGGTAATGAGCAGTTCTTC. This chain joins TRBV3-1 (or the pseudogene TRBV3-2) and TRBJ2-1; D is unclear. The CDR3 runs to 12 residues. V dropped 1 base and J dropped 7 bases, with 5 bases sitting between them. In germline, CDR1 is LGHDT, CDR2 YNNKEL (reference sequence).

The chain couples TRBV25-1 to TRBJ1-6; 10 bases agree with TRBD1. Looked up from germline, CDR1 is MGHDK and CDR2 is SYGVNS. Trimming removed 11 bases from V and 14 bases from J; junction bases left unmatched: 15. The CDR3 has 14 residues. DNA of the CDR3: TGTGCCCTCCACCCGGGACAGGGGCCCTCATCCCTCCACTTT. This sequence encodes CALHPGQGPSSLHF.

This chain uses TRBV2 with TRBJ1-1; D is ambiguous. Trimming cost V 6 bases and J 4 bases, with 6 bases left between them. Germline-derived CDR1 and CDR2 are SNHLY and FYNNEI. The length of the CDR3 is 11 residues. CDR3 residues: CASRVSTEAFF. In DNA form, the CDR3 reads TGTGCCAGCAGAGTCAGCACTGAAGCTTTCTTT.

In the case of this clone: Other DNA sequences within the sample encode an identical CDR3. The V gene is TRBV5-1, the J gene TRBJ2-3; a weak D match, TRBD1 (7 bases). CDR1 is SGHRS, CDR2 YFSETQ, per germline. CDR3 size: 14 residues. Deletions cut 0 bases from V and 5 bases from J, with 10 bases between. The CDR3 sequence is CASSLGQGGDTQYF. The CDR3 DNA reads as TGCGCCAGCAGCTTGGGGCAGGGGGGAGATACGCAGTATTTT.

The chain couples TRBV6-4 to TRBJ1-6; perhaps TRBD1 as D (5 bases). Germline V CDR1 and CDR2: MRHNA, SNTAGT. The CDR3 totals 14 residues. The V gene lost 3 bases and the J gene lost 9 bases, with 12 bases spanning the gap. The CDR3 sequence: CASSEQALRSPLHF. The CDR3 region has the DNA TGTGCCAGCAGTGAACAGGCCCTACGTTCACCCCTCCACTTT.

CDR3 in DNA: TGTGCCTGGAGTCGTCAGGGGGCAACTGAAGCTTTCTTT. Its translation: CAWSRQGATEAFF. The chain uses TRBV30 and TRBJ1-1, with TRBD1 identical over 8 bases. The CDR3 has 13 residues. Germline V CDR1 and CDR2: GTSNPN, SVGIG (reference sequence). With 2 bases clipped from V and 5 bases from J, the junction kept 4 bases outside the gene matches.

V gene TRBV7-9 combines with J gene TRBJ1-4, with 10 positions matching TRBD1. Germline assignment: CDR1 SEHNR and CDR2 FQNEAQ (reference sequence). V lost 5 bases, J lost 7 bases, and 13 bases stayed unmatched. The length of the CDR3 is 17 residues. CDR3 sequence reads: CASSGHLGQGKGEKLFF. CDR3 nucleotides: TGTGCCAGCAGCGGGCACTTGGGACAGGGGAAAGGTGAAAAACTGTTTTTT.

The gene calls are TRBV12-3 or TRBV12-4 and TRBJ2-7; 7 nucleotides align to TRBD2. The CDR3 length is 13 residues. V was clipped by 5 bases and J by 9 bases; unmatched bases: 10. The chain's CDR3 is CASSVERGQGQYF. As DNA, the CDR3 is TGTGCCAGCAGTGTTGAGCGGGGTCAGGGGCAGTACTTC.

The J gene is TRBJ1-1, the V gene TRBV21-1. TRBV21-1 is termed a pseudogene. CDR3 length: 13 residues. CDR3 protein: CATRICSNTEAFF. The CDR3 bases are TGTGCCACGCGTATATGCTCAAACACTGAAGCTTTCTTT.

The V call is TRBV18, the J call TRBJ1-1; 9 bases map to TRBD1. Germline trimming cut 4 bases from V and 2 bases from J; bases unmatched to any gene: 5. There are 15 residues in the CDR3. CDR1 is KGHSH, CDR2 LQKENI, per germline. In DNA, the CDR3 is TGTGCCAGCTCACTAGCACAGGGGGCAAACACTGAAGCTTTCTTT. This gives the protein CASSLAQGANTEAFF.

V gene TRBV4-1 combines with J gene TRBJ2-5; 9 bases agree with TRBD1. V gave up 2 bases and J gave up 5 bases; unmatched junction bases: 6. Germline V lookup: CDR1 MGHRA, CDR2 YSYEKL. This CDR3 is built from 15 residues. CDR3 sequence: CASSQLGQGWETQYF. The CDR3 DNA is TGCGCCAGCAGCCAACTGGGACAGGGATGGGAGACCCAGTACTTC.

This chain uses TRBV28 with TRBJ2-5, with 10 bases fitting TRBD1. This CDR3 is 14 amino acids long. Per the germline V gene, CDR1 is MDHEN and CDR2 is SYDVKM. J lost 5 bases, V lost 4 bases, and 4 bases had no gene match. As DNA, the CDR3 is TGTGCCAGCAGTTGGACAGGGGGTCAGGAGACCCAGTACTTC. Amino acids: CASSWTGGQETQYF.

V and J are TRBV29-1 and TRBJ1-1; TRBD1 is a possible D gene (6 bases). Looked up from germline, CDR1 is SQVTM and CDR2 is ANQGSEA. Trimming took off 5 bases at V and 2 bases at J, with 12 bases between the two ends. The CDR3 is 13 residues long. CDR3 bases: TGCAGCGTTTGCCAGGGGCTCAACACTGAAGCTTTCTTT. Amino acids: CSVCQGLNTEAFF.

This sequence joins TRBV11-2 and TRBJ1-3; D call uncertain. V was cut by 6 bases and J by 3 bases, with 21 bases left in between. The CDR3 covers 17 residues. Germline CDR1 SGHAT, CDR2 FQNNGV. The DNA of the CDR3 is TGTGCCAGCAGGAGGGCGGATCGAGCCGGGAATGGAAACACCATATATTTT. Its protein product is CASRRADRAGNGNTIYF.

V and J are TRBV28 and TRBJ1-2; D is perhaps TRBD1 (6 bases). The V end was cut by 3 bases, the J end by 2 bases, with 10 bases between. The germline V gene encodes CDR1 MDHEN and CDR2 SYDVKM. The CDR3 covers 14 residues. The CDR3 loop reads CASSLPDRNYGYTF. The CDR3 DNA reads TGTGCCAGCAGTTTGCCGGACAGAAACTATGGCTACACCTTC.

Written as DNA, the CDR3 is TGTGCCAGCAGCTTCGGGACAGGGGACAATGAGCAGTTCTTC. Translated, it gives CASSFGTGDNEQFF. The chain employs TRBV7-9 and TRBJ2-1; 10 nucleotides match TRBD1. The germline gives CDR1 SEHNR, CDR2 FQNEAQ (reference sequence). There are 14 residues in the CDR3. The ends lost 3 bases at V and 5 bases at J; junction bases unmatched: 1.

This sequence joins TRBV11-2 and TRBJ2-1, with 7 positions matching TRBD2. Losses at the gene ends were 8 bases for V and 0 bases for J; bases not matched to a gene: 1. In germline, CDR1 is SGHAT, CDR2 FQNNGV. The CDR3 loop spans 13 amino acids. In nucleotides, the CDR3 is TGTGCCAGCGGGGGGGGCTCCTACAATGAGCAGTTCTTC. Translated, it gives CASGGGSYNEQFF.

This clone has a handful of counts. The V gene is TRBV19, the J gene TRBJ2-7; D not resolved. V shed 2 bases and J shed 0 bases, with 11 bases lying between them. The CDR3 covers 15 residues. CDR1 and CDR2 from the germline V gene are LNHDA and SQIVND (reference sequence). The CDR3 DNA reads TGTGCCAGTAGTATAAGAGCGTCGCCCTCCTACGAGCAGTACTTC. Translated: CASSIRASPSYEQYF.

The V and J genes are TRBV15 and TRBJ2-6; 7 bases map to TRBD1. The germline V gene encodes CDR1 LNHNV and CDR2 YYDKDF (reference sequence). V was pared by 3 bases and J by 17 bases, with 7 bases of the junction left unmatched. There are 12 residues in the CDR3. The CDR3 reads CATSRPGQTVTF. CDR3 in DNA: TGTGCCACCAGCAGGCCGGGACAGACGGTGACTTTC.

V is TRBV5-1 and J is TRBJ2-5, with a tentative D call TRBD2 (7 bases). Germline-derived CDR1 and CDR2 are SGHRS and YFSETQ. This CDR3 has 16 amino acids. V was shortened by 4 bases and J by 0 bases, with 16 bases between the two germline ends. The CDR3 loop reads CASSKRGGADQETQYF. CDR3 bases: TGCGCCAGCAGCAAAAGAGGGGGGGCGGACCAAGAGACCCAGTACTTC.

V is TRBV9 and J is TRBJ2-2; 9 bases align to TRBD1. The V gene's germline CDR1 is SGDLS and CDR2 YYNGEE. With V trimmed by 3 bases and J by 0 bases, 9 bases remained unmatched. The CDR3 is 18 residues long. The CDR3 protein is CASSAPRTGASNTGELFF. CDR3 DNA: TGTGCCAGCAGCGCCCCGAGGACAGGGGCGTCGAACACCGGGGAGCTGTTTTTT.

The V and J genes are TRBV6-6 and TRBJ2-7; 11 bases match TRBD1. With V trimmed by 2 bases and J by 5 bases, 5 bases remained unmatched. The CDR3 has 15 amino acids. The germline V gene has CDR1 MNHNY and CDR2 SVGAGI (reference sequence). The CDR3 is CASSYPGQGDHEQYF. In DNA form, the CDR3 reads TGTGCCAGCAGTTACCCGGGACAGGGGGACCACGAGCAGTACTTC.